One sample yielded the 30 T cell receptor beta chains listed below, sequenced in a study of cytomegalovirus exposure and HLA in healthy donors. The study ran its PCR with 60 Vbeta and 13 Jbeta primers. Sequenced by immunoSEQ multiplex PCR; TCRdb stores in-frame clones only, minus some. This table holds 100,000 to 150,000 clones, roughly 80% found once. Specimen: PBMCs. Every receptor here comes from a man aged 30 to 39 in good health and CMV-seronegative.

V gene TRBV9 combines with J gene TRBJ2-7; the match to TRBD1 covers 8 bases. With V trimmed by 3 bases and J by 3 bases, 5 bases remained unmatched. This CDR3 contains 14 residues. Germline V gives CDR1 SGDLS, CDR2 YYNGEE. The CDR3 reads CASSANRGSYEQYF. CDR3 bases: TGTGCCAGCAGCGCAAACAGGGGGAGCTACGAGCAGTACTTC.

The chain couples TRBV11-2 to TRBJ2-2; TRBD2 might be the D (6 bases). The CDR3 is 15 residues long. Germline loops: CDR1 SGHAT, CDR2 FQNNGV. V lost 0 bases, J lost 7 bases, and 12 bases lay in between. The CDR3 sequence is CASSLDRGGVGELFF. The CDR3 bases are TGTGCCAGCAGCTTAGATCGAGGCGGGGTCGGGGAGCTGTTTTTT.

V gene TRBV6-1 combines with J gene TRBJ2-6; a possible D gene is TRBD2 (5 bases). CDR3 length equals 15 residues. The V end lost 4 bases, the J end lost 4 bases, and 11 bases lay between the germline ends. In germline, CDR1 is MNHNS, CDR2 SASEGT. This chain's CDR3 is CASSVMRAGANVLTF. The CDR3, as DNA: TGTGCCAGCAGTGTAATGCGGGCGGGGGCCAACGTCCTGACTTTC.

This clone has a handful of counts. The chain links TRBV7-9 to TRBJ2-1, with D possibly matching TRBD1 (6 bases). Trimming took off 2 bases at V and 4 bases at J, with 12 bases between the two ends. There are 15 residues in the CDR3. Germline V gene data show CDR1 as SEHNR and CDR2 as FQNEAQ (reference sequence). The CDR3 DNA sequence: TGTGCCAGCAGCTTAATGGACAGAAAATACAATGAGCAGTTCTTC. Amino acid sequence: CASSLMDRKYNEQFF.

The rearrangement joins TRBV14 to TRBJ2-3; TRBD2 agrees at 13 bases. The V gene end was trimmed by 0 bases and the J gene end by 2 bases; junction bases not matched to a gene: 8. CDR1 and CDR2 (germline): SGHDN, FVKESK. This CDR3 is 19 amino acids long. CDR3 sequence reads: CASSQDSLTSGGSTDTQYF. The DNA for the CDR3 is TGTGCCAGCAGCCAAGATTCCCTGACTAGCGGGGGGTCCACAGATACGCAGTATTTT.

This chain's CDR3 is CASTTSGFRDTQYF. CDR3 in DNA: TGTGCCAGCACCACATCGGGGTTCAGGGATACGCAGTATTTT. The chain joins TRBV7-9 to TRBJ2-3; the D gene is possibly TRBD2 (5 bases). Trimming took off 7 bases at V and 6 bases at J, with 17 bases between the two ends. CDR1 and CDR2 from the germline V gene are SEHNR and FQNEAQ (reference sequence). This CDR3 is 14 amino acids long.

The gene calls are TRBV2 and TRBJ2-7; 7 bases line up with TRBD1. This CDR3 region has 14 residues. Germline CDR1 and CDR2: SNHLY and FYNNEI. V shed 2 bases and J 0 bases; nucleotides not matched to a gene: 1. CDR3 protein: CASSEQGVSYEQYF. The DNA for the CDR3 is TGTGCCAGCAGTGAACAGGGGGTCTCCTACGAGCAGTACTTC.

The genes are TRBV11-2 and TRBJ1-1; 10 bases fit TRBD1. The V segment lost 5 bases and the J segment 4 bases; nucleotides outside the gene matches: 7. The CDR3 totals 15 residues. Germline V CDR1 and CDR2: SGHAT, FQNNGV. In DNA, the CDR3 is TGTGCCAGCAGCGGGCGACAGGGGGCTTTCACTGAAGCTTTCTTT. Amino acids: CASSGRQGAFTEAFF.

This rearrangement joins TRBV29-1 to TRBJ1-2; tentatively, D is TRBD1 (5 bases). CDR1 and CDR2 (germline): SQVTM, ANQGSEA. This CDR3 region has 13 residues. V lost 7 bases, J lost 4 bases, and 16 bases lay in between. The CDR3, as DNA: TGCAGCGACGCCTATCAGGGAATCTATGGCTACACCTTC. Encoded protein: CSDAYQGIYGYTF.

This chain joins TRBV5-4 and TRBJ1-3, with TRBD1 matching 12 bases. The CDR3 spans 18 residues. Trimming removed 4 bases from V and 1 base from J; junction bases left unmatched: 9. Per germline, CDR1 SGHNT and CDR2 YYREEE (reference sequence). The CDR3 DNA follows: TGTGCCAGCAGCGCCTACCGGGACAGGGGGCGATCTGGAAACACCATATATTTT. Its translation: CASSAYRDRGRSGNTIYF.

The rearrangement uses TRBV10-3 and TRBJ2-5; D is perhaps TRBD1 (6 bases). Germline CDR1 and CDR2: ENHRY and SYGVKD. Trimming left V 0 bases short and J 2 bases short, with 7 bases between. The CDR3 runs 14 residues. Here the CDR3 DNA reads TGTGCCATCAGTGAGTCTACAGGGCAAGAGACCCAGTACTTC. This codes for CAISESTGQETQYF.

The chain couples TRBV14 to TRBJ2-7; 7 bases map to TRBD1. V shed 4 bases and J 1 base; nucleotides not matched to a gene: 10. The CDR3 spans 16 residues. Germline V gene lookup returns CDR1 SGHDN and CDR2 FVKESK. The CDR3 protein is CASSLRQGGYSYEQYF. The CDR3, as DNA: TGTGCCAGCAGCCTTCGACAGGGTGGATATTCCTACGAGCAGTACTTC.

With respect to this clone: This same CDR3 is encoded by further DNA sequences in the sample. The chain is built from TRBV29-1 and TRBJ2-3, with TRBD2 matching 8 bases. The CDR3 has 16 amino acids. CDR1 is SQVTM, CDR2 ANQGSEA, per germline. J lost 6 bases, V lost 6 bases, and 17 bases had no gene match. The CDR3 DNA sequence: TGCAGCGTCTTTACCCGGACTAGCTTAGGGGGGGATACGCAGTATTTT. This gives the protein CSVFTRTSLGGDTQYF.

This clone was counted between two and nine times. This sequence joins TRBV27 and TRBJ1-2; 7 bases fit TRBD1. Trimming took 6 bases from V and 0 from J; bases not matched to a gene: 13. CDR3 length: 17 residues. From germline, CDR1 is MNHEY and CDR2 SMNVEV (reference sequence). Written as DNA, the CDR3 is TGTGCCAGCAGACGTAGCCCGGGACAGCCAGCTAACTATGGCTACACCTTC. The encoded protein is CASRRSPGQPANYGYTF.

Here the CDR3 reads CASSLAGLAGENEQFF. As DNA, the CDR3 is TGTGCCAGCAGCTTAGCAGGACTAGCGGGGGAAAATGAGCAGTTCTTC. The rearrangement joins TRBV7-6 to TRBJ2-1; 13 positions agree with TRBD2. The trim removed 0 bases at V and 7 bases at J, leaving 3 bases unmatched. The CDR3 is 16 residues long. Germline CDR1 is SGHVS and CDR2 is FNYEAQ. Supplemented by reference TRBV7-6 and TRBJ2-1, the full variable domain reads GAGVSQSPRYKVTKRGQDVALRCDPISGHVSLYWYRQALGQGPEFLTYFNYEAQQDKSGLPNDRFSAERPEGSISTLTIQRTEQRDSAMYRCASSLAGLAGENEQFFGPGTRLTVL.

The V and J genes are TRBV10-3 and TRBJ2-7; possibly TRBD1 for D (6 bases). This CDR3 region has 20 residues. Per germline, CDR1 ENHRY and CDR2 SYGVKD. Trimming left V 3 bases short and J 2 bases short, with 29 bases between. The chain's CDR3 is CAISEHSKRDFGNRAYEQYF. The CDR3 DNA reads as TGTGCCATCAGTGAACATTCGAAACGGGATTTCGGTAACAGGGCCTACGAGCAGTACTTC.

The V gene is TRBV5-1, the J gene TRBJ1-2; tentatively, D is TRBD1 (6 bases). The CDR3 length is 13 residues. V was trimmed by 4 bases and J by 4 bases, leaving 11 bases between them. Germline V gene sequence: CDR1 SGHRS, CDR2 YFSETQ. CDR3 region: CASSQDSTYGYTF. CDR3 bases: TGCGCCAGCAGCCAGGACAGTACCTATGGCTACACCTTC.

In this sample, this clone turned up once. V is TRBV19 and J is TRBJ2-7, with TRBD2 identical over 10 bases. J was trimmed by 6 bases and V by 2 bases; bases with no gene match: 7. The CDR3 consists of 15 residues. Germline V gene lookup returns CDR1 LNHDA and CDR2 SQIVND (reference sequence). CDR3: CASSILAGVPSEQYF. CDR3 nucleotide sequence: TGTGCCAGTAGTATACTAGCGGGAGTTCCGTCCGAGCAGTACTTC.

The chain is built from TRBV9 and TRBJ2-3; D not resolved. The germline V gene has CDR1 SGDLS and CDR2 YYNGEE. V was pared by 4 bases and J by 2 bases, with 17 bases between. This CDR3 contains 16 residues. The CDR3 DNA sequence: TGTGCCAGCAGCCCCAGAGACAACCCGAACACAGATACGCAGTATTTT. Its translation is CASSPRDNPNTDTQYF.

The V gene is TRBV7-8, the J gene TRBJ1-2, with D possibly being TRBD1 (6 bases). Germline V CDR1 and CDR2: SGHVS, FQNEAQ. Trimming shortened V by 1 base and J by 6 bases, and 12 bases separated the two germline ends. The CDR3 is made up of 14 amino acids. The CDR3 region has the DNA TGTGCCAGCAGCTTAGTTGCAGGGGACGATGGCTACACCTTC. Its translation: CASSLVAGDDGYTF.

The CDR3 loop is CASSLRTSSSGNTIYF. Written as DNA, the CDR3 is TGTGCCAGCAGCCTCCGGACATCGAGCTCTGGAAACACCATATATTTT. V and J are TRBV11-1 and TRBJ1-3; a weak D match, TRBD1 (5 bases). Per germline, CDR1 SGHAT and CDR2 FQDESV (reference sequence). The CDR3 consists of 16 residues. Deletions cut 5 bases from V and 0 bases from J, with 14 bases between.

This clone showed up just a few times. Other DNA sequences of this sample code for an identical CDR3. The V call is TRBV27, the J call TRBJ1-5; D remains ambiguous. Trimming cost V 6 bases and J 6 bases, with 9 bases left between them. The CDR3 runs to 12 residues. Germline CDR1 reads MNHEY; CDR2 reads SMNVEV (reference sequence). The CDR3 DNA reads TGTGCCAGCAGCTCGGGTGGTCAGCCCCAGCATTTT. It encodes CASSSGGQPQHF.

This clone is a singleton in its sample. This rearrangement joins TRBV7-8 to TRBJ2-2; 7 nucleotides agree with TRBD2. The germline V gene has CDR1 SGHVS and CDR2 FQNEAQ. The CDR3 runs to 15 residues. The V and J ends lost 5 bases and 2 bases, in that order; junction bases with no gene match: 5. Here the CDR3 reads CASSPSGTNTGELFF. CDR3 bases: TGTGCCAGCAGCCCGAGCGGGACCAACACCGGGGAGCTGTTTTTT.

The J gene is TRBJ2-7, the V gene TRBV27; no clear D. Trimming removed 4 bases from V and 3 bases from J, with 16 bases in between. The V gene's germline CDR1 is MNHEY and CDR2 SMNVEV (reference sequence). There are 15 residues in the CDR3. This CDR3 reads CASSSLDVRFYEQYF. In DNA, the CDR3 is TGTGCCAGCAGTTCCCTAGATGTTCGTTTCTACGAGCAGTACTTC.

This clone was picked up one time. The chain has TRBV28 and TRBJ1-1, with 7 nucleotides matching TRBD1. Germline V gene sequence: CDR1 MDHEN, CDR2 SYDVKM. V dropped 4 bases and J dropped 8; count of bases not matched to a gene: 4. The CDR3 is 12 residues long. CDR3 residues: CASSWDSPEAFF. DNA for the CDR3: TGTGCCAGCAGTTGGGACAGCCCCGAAGCTTTCTTT.

The rearrangement uses TRBV6-5 and TRBJ2-7; D may be TRBD2 (6 bases). Germline values: CDR1 MNHEY, CDR2 SVGAGI. There are 12 residues in the CDR3. Trimming cost V 2 bases and J 6 bases, with 8 bases left between them. The DNA of the CDR3 is TGTGCCAGCAGTTACGGGGGAGGCGAGCAGTACTTC. It translates to CASSYGGGEQYF.

The CDR3 bases are TGCAGCGTCCCCACAGGAAAGGTTAGCCGAAACAATATTTACGAGCAGTACTTC. It translates to CSVPTGKVSRNNIYEQYF. The gene calls are TRBV29-1 and TRBJ2-7; possible D gene TRBD1, 5 bases. The CDR3 sequence is 18 residues long. Deletions cut 6 bases from V and 4 bases from J, with 31 bases between. The germline gives CDR1 SQVTM, CDR2 ANQGSEA.

The chain has TRBV28 and TRBJ1-1, with 7 bases lining up with TRBD1. This CDR3 contains 14 residues. With V trimmed by 6 bases and J by 0 bases, 4 bases remained unmatched. Per germline, CDR1 MDHEN and CDR2 SYDVKM. The CDR3 loop reads CASSSGQLNTEAFF. CDR3 nucleotides: TGTGCCAGCAGCTCGGGACAGTTGAACACTGAAGCTTTCTTT.

This rearrangement joins TRBV25-1 to TRBJ1-2; weak D call: TRBD1 (6 bases). This CDR3 region has 14 residues. Trimming took off 3 bases at V and 4 bases at J, with 12 bases between the two ends. Germline CDR1 is MGHDK and CDR2 is SYGVNS. The CDR3 nucleotides are TGTGCCAGCAGTGAGGCTTCCAGGGGCTATGGCTACACCTTC. Encoded protein: CASSEASRGYGYTF.

The rearrangement uses TRBV6-5 and TRBJ2-1; 7 positions match TRBD2. With V trimmed by 0 bases and J by 7 bases, 6 bases remained unmatched. The CDR3 totals 15 residues. Germline V gene data show CDR1 as MNHEY and CDR2 as SVGAGI. The CDR3 DNA reads as TGTGCCAGCAGTTACTCGCTCGCGGGAGAGAATGAGCAGTTCTTC. Its protein is CASSYSLAGENEQFF.